These 12 T cell receptor beta chains share one sample of origin, sequenced in a study of preoperative IRX-2 immunotherapy in early breast cancer. Generated by immunoSEQ multiplex PCR, the TCRdb table keeps only in-frame clones and is missing some. The sample has about 32,000 clones; about four fifths are singletons. Treatment: preoperative locoregional IRX-2 cytokine immunotherapy. Sequences were derived from lymph node tissue, sampled from a patient treated with IRX-2 immunotherapy. Every receptor here comes from a human donor with breast cancer.

The V gene is TRBV4-1, the J gene TRBJ2-2, with D possibly being TRBD1 (6 bases). The CDR3 consists of 15 residues. The V end was cut by 2 bases, the J end by 3 bases, with 10 bases between. Germline values: CDR1 MGHRA, CDR2 YSYEKL. The CDR3 region is CASSQSGDYTGELFF. Written as DNA, the CDR3 is TGCGCCAGCAGCCAATCAGGGGATTACACCGGGGAGCTGTTTTTT.

The count of this clone is one. The chain uses TRBV11-1 and TRBJ2-1; D unresolved. The CDR3 covers 15 residues. Looked up from germline, CDR1 is SGHAT and CDR2 is FQDESV (reference sequence). The germline V and J ends were trimmed by 5 bases and 7 bases, with 18 bases remaining between them. The CDR3 protein is CASSPIPQLFNEQFF. In nucleotides, the CDR3 is TGTGCCAGCAGCCCTATCCCCCAACTCTTTAATGAGCAGTTCTTC.

In this sample, this clone turned up once. The chain links TRBV19 to TRBJ1-4, with D unresolved. Trimming cost V 1 base and J 8 bases, with 11 bases left between them. The CDR3 is 14 residues long. The germline V gene encodes CDR1 LNHDA and CDR2 SQIVND (reference sequence). For the CDR3, the DNA is TGTGCCAGTAGTATAGGCGGGAGTTCAGAAAAACTGTTTTTT. This codes for CASSIGGSSEKLFF.

The chain employs TRBV6-7 and TRBJ2-7; D may be TRBD1 (6 bases). TRBV6-7 counts as an open reading frame of uncertain function. The V end lost 8 bases, the J end lost 7 bases, and 18 bases lay between the germline ends. The CDR3 length is 13 residues. CDR3 sequence: CASSPGDCREQYF. As DNA, the CDR3 is TGTGCCAGCTCGCCAGGGGATTGTCGGGAGCAGTACTTC.

V usage is TRBV11-1 and J usage is TRBJ2-7, with D maybe TRBD2 (6 bases). Trimming removed 2 bases at V and 1 base at J, with 9 bases between. Germline V gene data show CDR1 as SGHAT and CDR2 as FQDESV (reference sequence). The CDR3 extends over 14 amino acids. The CDR3 sequence is CASSLLAPSYEQYF. CDR3 nucleotide sequence: TGTGCCAGCAGCTTACTAGCGCCTTCCTACGAGCAGTACTTC.

The rearrangement uses TRBV6-8 and TRBJ1-5; 8 bases align to TRBD1. J was trimmed by 0 bases and V by 5 bases; bases with no gene match: 6. Germline CDR1 MNHGY, CDR2 SAAAGT. The CDR3 runs to 16 residues. In DNA form, the CDR3 reads TGTGCCAGCAGTCGGGAACAGGGGGGTAGCAATCAGCCCCAGCATTTT. It is translated as CASSREQGGSNQPQHF.

V and J are TRBV30 and TRBJ1-6; the D gene is possibly TRBD1 (6 bases). The CDR3 is made up of 13 amino acids. The ends were cut back, 5 bases at V and 8 bases at J, with 13 bases in the middle. Looked up from germline, CDR1 is GTSNPN and CDR2 is SVGIG (reference sequence). This CDR3 reads CAWGTGIDSPLHF. The CDR3 region has the DNA TGTGCCTGGGGAACAGGGATTGATTCACCCCTCCACTTT.

This clone has only one observation. The chain is built from TRBV28 and TRBJ2-1; TRBD2 agrees at 8 bases. The germline CDR1 and CDR2 sequences are MDHEN and SYDVKM. This CDR3 region has 15 residues. Unmatched junction bases numbered 6, after V lost 8 bases and J lost 0 bases. The CDR3 here is CASGVAGGSYNEQFF. CDR3 DNA sequence: TGTGCCAGCGGAGTTGCGGGGGGCTCCTACAATGAGCAGTTCTTC.

V and J are TRBV18 and TRBJ1-1, with D uncertain. This CDR3 spans 12 amino acids. Trimming took off 2 bases at V and 8 bases at J, with 9 bases between the two ends. Germline V gives CDR1 KGHSH, CDR2 LQKENI. In DNA, the CDR3 is TGTGCCAGCTCACCAAGGGAGCGGGAAGCTTTCTTT. Translated, it gives CASSPREREAFF.

The gene calls are TRBV15 and TRBJ1-5; the D gene is possibly TRBD1 (5 bases). The CDR3 runs 14 residues. V lost 3 bases and J lost 2, with 8 bases in between. Germline V gene lookup returns CDR1 LNHNV and CDR2 YYDKDF (reference sequence). The CDR3 reads CATSSEQGNQPQHF. CDR3 bases: TGTGCCACCAGCAGTGAACAGGGCAATCAGCCCCAGCATTTT.

This chain connects TRBV6-8 to TRBJ2-3; TRBD2 agrees at 7 bases. Trimming at V came to 4 bases and at J to 3 bases, leaving 7 bases not matched to a gene. Germline assignment: CDR1 MNHGY and CDR2 SAAAGT. The CDR3 loop spans 15 amino acids. Here the CDR3 reads CASSLYSGETDTQYF. CDR3 coding DNA: TGTGCCAGCAGTTTATACAGCGGGGAAACAGATACGCAGTATTTT.

The chain is built from TRBV6-8 and TRBJ1-3; possible D gene TRBD1, 6 bases. The V end was cut by 7 bases, the J end by 2 bases, with 12 bases between. Germline CDR1 and CDR2: MNHGY and SAAAGT. The CDR3 is 14 amino acids. Here the CDR3 DNA reads TGTGCCAGCACGGGGGGCATTCCTGGAAACACCATATATTTT. Its protein is CASTGGIPGNTIYF.